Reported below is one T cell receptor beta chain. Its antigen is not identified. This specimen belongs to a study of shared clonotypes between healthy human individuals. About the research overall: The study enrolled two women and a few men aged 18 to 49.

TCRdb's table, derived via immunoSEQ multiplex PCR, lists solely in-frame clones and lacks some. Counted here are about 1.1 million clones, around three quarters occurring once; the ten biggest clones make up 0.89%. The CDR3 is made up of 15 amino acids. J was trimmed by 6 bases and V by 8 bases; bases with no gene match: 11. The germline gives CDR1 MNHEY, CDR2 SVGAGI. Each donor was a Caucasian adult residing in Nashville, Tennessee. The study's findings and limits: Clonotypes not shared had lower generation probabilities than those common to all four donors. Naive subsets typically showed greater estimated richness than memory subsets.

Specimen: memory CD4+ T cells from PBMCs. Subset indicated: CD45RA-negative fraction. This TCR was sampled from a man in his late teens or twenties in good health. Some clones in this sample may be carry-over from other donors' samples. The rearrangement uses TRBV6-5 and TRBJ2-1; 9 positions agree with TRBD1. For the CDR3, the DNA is TGTGCCAGCCGGTTGGGGGGGACAGGGACCAATGAGCAGTTCTTC. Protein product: CASRLGGTGTNEQFF.